This TCR beta chain originates from a study of blood T cell repertoires in COVID-19. Participants spanned ages roughly 18 to 95 years and resided in 20 to 30 US areas. Original analysis: Amplification of reference gene primers provided the estimated nucleated cell counts. The data were produced by immunoSEQ multiplex PCR, yet TCRdb's version contains in-frame clones alone and is incomplete. Clone size and V and J calls were adopted from that table, with D and trimming inferred from the DNA. The repertoire includes 300,000 to 400,000 clones, roughly 85% of them detected once, and 4% to 5% sits in the top ten. The sequence came from a woman aged 40 to 50 with acute COVID-19. Material for sequencing was PBMCs or T cells enriched from blood (not recorded which).

The CDR3 sequence is CASSLGGQGGNGYTF. In DNA form, the CDR3 reads TGTGCCAGCAGCTTGGGAGGTCAGGGGGGAAATGGCTACACCTTC. The V gene is TRBV5-5, the J gene TRBJ1-2; 7 bases are a match to TRBD1. From germline, CDR1 is SGHKS and CDR2 YYEKEE (reference sequence). V lost 0 bases and J lost 6; bases outside the gene matches: 8. The CDR3 contains 15 residues.